The clone carrying this TCR beta chain is a singleton in its sample. The method was immunoSEQ multiplex PCR; TCRdb's version includes in-frame clones alone and lacks a portion of them. Here the sample spans under 250,000 clones, around 86% being singletons. This specimen comes from a study of cytomegalovirus exposure and HLA in healthy donors. Trimming took off 6 bases at V and 0 bases at J, with 11 bases between the two ends. Germline V lookup: CDR1 LNHDA, CDR2 SQIVND (reference sequence). The CDR3 totals 14 residues. Sequencing used PBMCs. The sequence was collected from a woman between 18 and 29 years old in good health and CMV-seropositive. The J gene is TRBJ1-2, the V gene TRBV19; D possibly corresponds to TRBD1 (6 bases). CDR3 residues: CASSRGAANYGYTF. The CDR3 DNA sequence: TGTGCCAGTAGCCGGGGGGCTGCTAACTATGGCTACACCTTC.